This T cell receptor beta chain appears in the sequencing data of a study of blood T cells in healthy people across ages. General study results and limits: Total diversity from one million sequenced T cells was likely underestimated. Both naive CD4+ cell counts and diversity were greater in long-lived donors than in aged donors.

This CDR3 comprises 16 residues. Germline lookup yields CDR1 LGHDT and CDR2 YNNKEL (reference sequence). V was pared by 0 bases and J by 7 bases, with 10 bases of the junction left unmatched. A second PCR of roughly 7 to 11 cycles used a sample-barcoded 5' primer and a J-beta primer mix. TCRdb re-analysed the 5' RACE reads in MiXCR, keeping a single row per CDR3 protein. This sample yields approximately 1.5 million distinct CDR3 sequences, of which almost 35% are seen a single time; 11% belongs to the top ten. Only a few counts were recorded for this clonotype. The antigen remains undetermined. The clonotype comes from a woman aged 25 to 39 in good health. The sample consisted of blood. This sequence joins TRBV3-1 and TRBJ2-7; the match to TRBD2 covers 9 bases. CDR3 sequence: CASSQEGASGTREQYF. The CDR3 nucleotides read TGTGCCAGCAGCCAAGAAGGGGCTAGCGGGACGCGGGAGCAGTACTTC.